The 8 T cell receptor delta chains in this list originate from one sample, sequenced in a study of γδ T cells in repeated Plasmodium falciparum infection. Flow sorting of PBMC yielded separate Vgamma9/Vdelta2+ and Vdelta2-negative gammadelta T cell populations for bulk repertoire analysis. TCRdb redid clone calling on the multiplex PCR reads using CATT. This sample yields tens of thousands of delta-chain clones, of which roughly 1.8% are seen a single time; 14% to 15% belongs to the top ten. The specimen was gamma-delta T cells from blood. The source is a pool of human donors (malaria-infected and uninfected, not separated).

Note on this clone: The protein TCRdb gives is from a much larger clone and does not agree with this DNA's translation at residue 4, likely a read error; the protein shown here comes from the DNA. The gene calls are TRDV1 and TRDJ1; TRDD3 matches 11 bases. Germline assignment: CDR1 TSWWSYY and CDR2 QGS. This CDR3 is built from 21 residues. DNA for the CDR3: TGTGCTCTTAGGGAATTCCCGTTCCTCCATCTGGGGGATACCATTGCCGATAAACTCATCTTT. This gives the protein CALREFPFLHLGDTIADKLIF.

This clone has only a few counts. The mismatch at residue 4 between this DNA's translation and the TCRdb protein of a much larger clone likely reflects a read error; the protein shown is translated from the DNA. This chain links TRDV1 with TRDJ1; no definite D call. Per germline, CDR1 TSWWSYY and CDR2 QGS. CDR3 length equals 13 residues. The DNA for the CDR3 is TGTGCTCTTGTGGAACTATTCGTGGATAAACTCATCTTT. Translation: CALVELFVDKLIF.

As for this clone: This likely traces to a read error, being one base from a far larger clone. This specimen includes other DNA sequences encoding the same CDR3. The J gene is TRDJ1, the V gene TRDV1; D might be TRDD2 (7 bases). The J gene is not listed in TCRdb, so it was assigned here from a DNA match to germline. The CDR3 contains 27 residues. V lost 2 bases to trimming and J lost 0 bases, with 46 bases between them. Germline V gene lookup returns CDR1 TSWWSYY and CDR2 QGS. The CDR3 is CALGENDSYPFWGIPHALVPDTDKLIF. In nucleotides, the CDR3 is TGTGCTCTTGGGGAAAACGATTCCTACCCGTTCTGGGGAATACCTCATGCCCTAGTCCCCGACACCGATAAACTCATCTTT.

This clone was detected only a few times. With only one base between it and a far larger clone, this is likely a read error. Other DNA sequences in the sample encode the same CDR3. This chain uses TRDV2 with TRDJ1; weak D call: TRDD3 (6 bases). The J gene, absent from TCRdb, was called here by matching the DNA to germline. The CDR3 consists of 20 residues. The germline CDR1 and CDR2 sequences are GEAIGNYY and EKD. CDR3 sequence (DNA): TGCGCCTGTGACACCGTAAGGCTTACTTGGGGATCCCCCTACACCGATAAACTCATCTTT. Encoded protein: CACDTVRLTWGSPYTDKLIF.

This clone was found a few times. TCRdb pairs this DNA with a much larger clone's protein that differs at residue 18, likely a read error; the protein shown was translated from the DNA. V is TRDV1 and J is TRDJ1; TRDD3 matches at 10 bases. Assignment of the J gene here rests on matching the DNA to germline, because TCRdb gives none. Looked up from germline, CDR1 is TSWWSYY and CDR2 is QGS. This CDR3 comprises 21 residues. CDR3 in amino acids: CAIGELDHTVIGGYGTDILIF. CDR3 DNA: TGTGCTATTGGGGAACTAGATCATACTGTTATCGGGGGATACGGCACCGATATACTCATCTTT.

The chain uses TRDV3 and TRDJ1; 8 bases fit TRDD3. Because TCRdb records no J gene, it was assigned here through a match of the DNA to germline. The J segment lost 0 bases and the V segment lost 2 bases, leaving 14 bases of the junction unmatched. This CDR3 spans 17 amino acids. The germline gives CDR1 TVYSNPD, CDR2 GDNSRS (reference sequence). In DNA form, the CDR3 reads TGTGCCTTTTTTATGACTCTACTGGGGGTTTACACCGATAAACTCATCTTT. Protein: CAFFMTLLGVYTDKLIF.

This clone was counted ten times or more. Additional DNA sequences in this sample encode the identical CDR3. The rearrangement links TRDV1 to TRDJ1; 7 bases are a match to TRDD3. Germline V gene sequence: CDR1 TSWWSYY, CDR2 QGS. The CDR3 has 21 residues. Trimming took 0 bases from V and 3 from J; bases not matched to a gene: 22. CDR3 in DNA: TGTGCTCTTGGGGAACTAAGTGGCCTATACTGGGGATTACTAAAAGCCGATAAACTCATCTTT. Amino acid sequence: CALGELSGLYWGLLKADKLIF.

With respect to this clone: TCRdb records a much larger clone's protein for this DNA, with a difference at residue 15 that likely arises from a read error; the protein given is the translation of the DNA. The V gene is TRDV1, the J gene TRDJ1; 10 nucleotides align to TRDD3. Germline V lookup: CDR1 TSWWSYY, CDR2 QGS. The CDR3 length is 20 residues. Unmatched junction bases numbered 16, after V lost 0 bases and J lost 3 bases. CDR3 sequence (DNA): TGTGCTCTTGGGGAACTAGTCTTCTGGAACTACTGGGGGATCTCCGATAAACTCATCTTT. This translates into CALGELVFWNYWGISDKLIF.